This is a list of T cell receptor beta chains from one sample in a study of cytomegalovirus exposure and HLA in healthy donors. The assay was immunoSEQ multiplex PCR, and TCRdb's table has in-frame clones only and misses some. Of roughly 61,000 clones listed, roughly 90% are singletons. The sequencing input was PBMCs. All receptors come from a man aged 25 to 40 in good health and CMV-seropositive. CDR3s include the opening cysteine and the closing phenylalanine or tryptophan. D genes are given only for firm matches. Rows give clone size only sometimes, using once, few, many, or a class for an expanded clone.

v_call: TRBV15
d_call: TRBD1
clone_size: once
j_call: TRBJ1-2
cdr3_aa: CATSRNAGTGGSGYTF
cdr3_nt: TGTGCCACCAGCCGCAACGCCGGGACAGGGGGCAGCGGCTACACCTTC

v_call: TRBV7-2
d_call: TRBD2
clone_size: NA
j_call: TRBJ2-3
cdr3_aa: CASSRTSGRTDTQYF
cdr3_nt: TGTGCCAGCAGCCGGACTAGCGGGAGGACAGATACGCAGTATTTT

v_call: TRBV28
d_call: NA
clone_size: NA
j_call: TRBJ1-5
cdr3_aa: CASSFLRPRLSNQPQHF
cdr3_nt: TGTGCCAGCAGTTTCCTCCGACCTAGGCTATCCAATCAGCCCCAGCATTTT

v_call: TRBV11-2
d_call: NA
clone_size: NA
j_call: TRBJ1-1
cdr3_aa: CASGHSSWAFF
cdr3_nt: TGTGCCAGCGGTCACTCCTCTTGGGCTTTCTTT

v_call: TRBV18
d_call: NA
clone_size: NA
j_call: TRBJ1-3
cdr3_aa: CASSPSREAGNTIYF
cdr3_nt: TGTGCCAGCTCACCTAGCAGGGAAGCTGGAAACACCATATATTTT

v_call: TRBV7-2
d_call: TRBD2
clone_size: NA
j_call: TRBJ2-1
cdr3_aa: CASSSYSGRMNNEQFF
cdr3_nt: TGTGCCAGCAGCTCTTATAGCGGGAGGATGAACAATGAGCAGTTCTTC

v_call: TRBV2
d_call: TRBD1
clone_size: once
j_call: TRBJ1-5
cdr3_aa: CASNTQGANQPQHF
cdr3_nt: TGTGCCAGCAATACACAGGGGGCAAATCAGCCCCAGCATTTT

v_call: TRBV28
d_call: NA
clone_size: NA
j_call: TRBJ1-2
cdr3_aa: CASSSGVRYGYTF
cdr3_nt: TGTGCCAGCAGTTCAGGGGTAAGGTATGGCTACACCTTC

v_call: TRBV7-8
d_call: NA
clone_size: NA
j_call: TRBJ2-3
cdr3_aa: CASSLYGGTPLDTQYF
cdr3_nt: TGTGCCAGCAGCTTATACGGCGGGACCCCGTTGGATACGCAGTATTTT

v_call: TRBV10-3
d_call: NA
clone_size: NA
j_call: TRBJ1-5
cdr3_aa: CAIGGGANQPQHF
cdr3_nt: TGTGCCATCGGCGGGGGGGCAAATCAGCCCCAGCATTTT

v_call: TRBV18
d_call: NA
clone_size: NA
j_call: TRBJ1-1
cdr3_aa: CASSPFSSGGGTEAFF
cdr3_nt: TGTGCCAGCTCACCCTTTAGTTCCGGTGGGGGGACTGAAGCTTTCTTT

v_call: TRBV2
d_call: TRBD1
clone_size: NA
j_call: TRBJ1-2
cdr3_aa: CASTRDSSYNYGYTF
cdr3_nt: TGTGCCAGCACCAGGGACAGTTCTTATAACTATGGCTACACCTTC

v_call: TRBV2
d_call: NA
clone_size: NA
j_call: TRBJ1-5
cdr3_aa: CASSLGQTTPPFF
cdr3_nt: TGTGCCAGCAGTCTAGGACAGACTACACCCCCCTTCTTT

v_call: TRBV4-1
d_call: NA
clone_size: few
j_call: TRBJ2-5
cdr3_aa: CASSQDRAGTVGRETQYF
cdr3_nt: TGCGCCAGCAGCCAAGATCGGGCGGGGACAGTGGGGAGAGAGACCCAGTACTTC

v_call: TRBV4-1
d_call: TRBD1
clone_size: once
j_call: TRBJ2-7
cdr3_aa: CASSRTGSDEQYF
cdr3_nt: TGCGCCAGCAGCCGGACAGGGAGCGACGAGCAGTACTTC

v_call: TRBV6-5
d_call: NA
clone_size: NA
j_call: TRBJ1-2
cdr3_aa: CASSYLPEVNGYTF
cdr3_nt: TGTGCCAGCAGTTACTTGCCGGAGGTAAATGGCTACACCTTC

v_call: TRBV2
d_call: NA
clone_size: NA
j_call: TRBJ1-2
cdr3_aa: CASSDGGGYGYTF
cdr3_nt: TGTGCCAGCAGTGATGGGGGCGGCTATGGCTACACCTTC

v_call: TRBV13
d_call: NA
clone_size: NA
j_call: TRBJ1-1
cdr3_aa: CASSLGTEYTEAFF
cdr3_nt: TGTGCCAGCAGCTTAGGGACAGAGTACACTGAAGCTTTCTTT

v_call: TRBV7-9
d_call: TRBD2
clone_size: NA
j_call: TRBJ2-7
cdr3_aa: CASSLGLAGNTYEQYF
cdr3_nt: TGTGCCAGCAGCTTAGGACTAGCGGGAAATACCTACGAGCAGTACTTC

v_call: TRBV25-1
d_call: NA
clone_size: NA
j_call: TRBJ2-3
cdr3_aa: CASSEARTDTQYF
cdr3_nt: TGTGCCAGCAGTGAAGCGAGAACAGATACGCAGTATTTT

v_call: TRBV28
d_call: TRBD1
clone_size: NA
j_call: TRBJ1-2
cdr3_aa: CASSPMTGGSGYTF
cdr3_nt: TGTGCCAGCAGTCCTATGACAGGGGGTTCTGGCTACACCTTC

v_call: TRBV25-1
d_call: NA
clone_size: NA
j_call: TRBJ2-7
cdr3_aa: CASSVGQSSDAVTYEQYF
cdr3_nt: TGTGCCAGCAGCGTGGGGCAGTCCAGCGATGCCGTAACCTACGAGCAGTACTTC

v_call: TRBV9
d_call: TRBD2
clone_size: NA
j_call: TRBJ2-3
cdr3_aa: CASSAPTSGSSTDTQYF
cdr3_nt: TGTGCCAGCAGCGCCCCTACCAGCGGGAGTAGCACAGATACGCAGTATTTT

v_call: TRBV7-9
d_call: NA
clone_size: NA
j_call: TRBJ2-7
cdr3_aa: CASSYGGDEQYF
cdr3_nt: TGTGCCAGCAGCTACGGCGGGGACGAGCAGTACTTC

v_call: TRBV19
d_call: NA
clone_size: few
j_call: TRBJ1-5
cdr3_aa: CASSDESNQPQHF
cdr3_nt: TGTGCCAGTAGTGATGAGAGCAATCAGCCCCAGCATTTT

v_call: TRBV6-1
d_call: NA
clone_size: NA
j_call: TRBJ2-5
cdr3_aa: CASRPGGETQYF
cdr3_nt: TGTGCCAGCAGACCAGGAGGAGAGACCCAGTACTTC

v_call: TRBV19
d_call: NA
clone_size: NA
j_call: TRBJ2-3
cdr3_aa: CASTTTHRTDTQYF
cdr3_nt: TGTGCCAGTACGACTACCCATCGCACAGATACGCAGTATTTT

v_call: TRBV30
d_call: NA
clone_size: NA
j_call: TRBJ1-5
cdr3_aa: CAWSGLAGNQPQHF
cdr3_nt: TGTGCCTGGAGCGGCCTAGCTGGAAATCAGCCCCAGCATTTT

v_call: TRBV7-9
d_call: TRBD2
clone_size: NA
j_call: TRBJ2-5
cdr3_aa: CSSSPRGTSSFLQETQYF
cdr3_nt: TGTTCCAGCAGCCCACGAGGGACTAGCAGCTTCCTACAAGAGACCCAGTACTTC

v_call: TRBV11-3
d_call: TRBD2
clone_size: NA
j_call: TRBJ2-7
cdr3_aa: CASRASGTYEQYF
cdr3_nt: TGTGCCAGCCGGGCTAGCGGGACCTACGAGCAGTACTTC

v_call: TRBV19
d_call: NA
clone_size: few
j_call: TRBJ2-6
cdr3_aa: CASRKVAGANVLTF
cdr3_nt: TGTGCCAGTAGGAAAGTAGCTGGGGCCAACGTCCTGACTTTC

v_call: TRBV10-1
d_call: NA
clone_size: NA
j_call: TRBJ1-1
cdr3_aa: CASSPGTAGTTEAFF
cdr3_nt: TGCGCCAGCAGTCCCGGGACGGCGGGGACCACTGAAGCTTTCTTT

v_call: TRBV29-1
d_call: NA
clone_size: NA
j_call: TRBJ1-2
cdr3_aa: CSVAQGKDTPNYGYTF
cdr3_nt: TGCAGCGTTGCCCAGGGGAAGGACACCCCTAACTATGGCTACACCTTC

v_call: TRBV28
d_call: NA
clone_size: NA
j_call: TRBJ1-5
cdr3_aa: CASSPWAGAQGQPQHF
cdr3_nt: TGTGCCAGCAGTCCTTGGGCGGGGGCGCAGGGACAGCCCCAGCATTTT

v_call: TRBV15
d_call: TRBD2
clone_size: NA
j_call: TRBJ2-1
cdr3_aa: CATSIRLAGYNEQFF
cdr3_nt: TGTGCCACCAGCATAAGACTAGCGGGATACAATGAGCAGTTCTTC

v_call: TRBV19
d_call: TRBD1
clone_size: NA
j_call: TRBJ1-1
cdr3_aa: CASSIDPVSRDRGTTEAFF
cdr3_nt: TGTGCCAGTAGTATAGATCCGGTAAGCCGGGACAGGGGGACCACTGAAGCTTTCTTT

v_call: TRBV28
d_call: NA
clone_size: NA
j_call: TRBJ1-1
cdr3_aa: CASRLGGNTEAFF
cdr3_nt: TGTGCCAGCAGGCTAGGGGGGAACACTGAAGCTTTCTTT

v_call: TRBV11-3
d_call: NA
clone_size: NA
j_call: TRBJ1-2
cdr3_aa: CASSRGWRGYTF
cdr3_nt: TGTGCCAGCAGCAGGGGGTGGCGCGGCTACACCTTC

v_call: TRBV28
d_call: NA
clone_size: NA
j_call: TRBJ2-7
cdr3_aa: CASSSADSYSYEQYF
cdr3_nt: TGTGCCAGCAGTTCGGCCGACAGCTACTCCTACGAGCAGTACTTC

v_call: TRBV11-2
d_call: NA
clone_size: NA
j_call: TRBJ2-1
cdr3_aa: CASSLDLALSSYNEQFF
cdr3_nt: TGTGCCAGCAGCTTAGATTTAGCTTTAAGCTCCTACAATGAGCAGTTCTTC

v_call: TRBV7-6
d_call: TRBD1
clone_size: NA
j_call: TRBJ1-6
cdr3_aa: CAVRTGYNSPLHF
cdr3_nt: TGTGCCGTCCGGACAGGTTATAATTCACCCCTCCACTTT

v_call: TRBV6-1
d_call: NA
clone_size: NA
j_call: TRBJ1-2
cdr3_aa: CASRDRDNGYTF
cdr3_nt: TGTGCCAGCAGAGATAGGGACAACGGCTACACCTTC

v_call: TRBV5-1
d_call: TRBD2
clone_size: NA
j_call: TRBJ2-3
cdr3_aa: CASSLVFSGLTDTQYF
cdr3_nt: TGCGCCAGCAGCTTGGTGTTTAGCGGGCTCACAGATACGCAGTATTTT

v_call: TRBV10-1
d_call: TRBD2
clone_size: few
j_call: TRBJ2-3
cdr3_aa: CASSVFSGRARDTQYF
cdr3_nt: TGCGCCAGCAGTGTCTTCAGCGGGAGGGCCCGGGATACGCAGTATTTT

v_call: TRBV18
d_call: TRBD1
clone_size: NA
j_call: TRBJ2-3
cdr3_aa: CASSPGQNTDTQYF
cdr3_nt: TGTGCCAGCTCACCGGGACAGAACACAGATACGCAGTATTTT

v_call: TRBV29-1
d_call: NA
clone_size: NA
j_call: TRBJ2-2
cdr3_aa: CSVVSDLNTGELFF
cdr3_nt: TGCAGCGTTGTCTCCGACTTGAACACCGGGGAGCTGTTTTTT

v_call: TRBV19
d_call: NA
clone_size: NA
j_call: TRBJ1-1
cdr3_aa: CASTQAFRVRSTEAFF
cdr3_nt: TGTGCCAGTACCCAGGCCTTCAGGGTTCGTAGCACTGAAGCTTTCTTT

v_call: TRBV28
d_call: TRBD1
clone_size: NA
j_call: TRBJ2-7
cdr3_aa: CASSIRDSRVQQYF
cdr3_nt: TGTGCCAGCAGTATACGGGACAGTCGGGTCCAGCAGTACTTC

v_call: TRBV11-2
d_call: TRBD2
clone_size: NA
j_call: TRBJ2-1
cdr3_aa: CASSGQLAGGPGGFF
cdr3_nt: TGTGCCAGCAGCGGGCAACTAGCGGGAGGGCCGGGGGGATTCTTC

v_call: TRBV18
d_call: TRBD2
clone_size: NA
j_call: TRBJ2-3
cdr3_aa: CASSPGLASRTDTQYF
cdr3_nt: TGTGCCAGCTCGCCGGGACTAGCGTCCCGAACAGATACGCAGTATTTT

v_call: TRBV9
d_call: NA
clone_size: NA
j_call: TRBJ1-2
cdr3_aa: CASSATAGAFVEGYTF
cdr3_nt: TGTGCCAGCAGCGCCACAGCAGGGGCGTTCGTAGAAGGCTACACCTTC

v_call: TRBV9
d_call: NA
clone_size: once
j_call: TRBJ1-2
cdr3_aa: CASQGLNYGYTF
cdr3_nt: TGTGCCAGCCAGGGGCTAAACTATGGCTACACCTTC

v_call: TRBV19
d_call: NA
clone_size: NA
j_call: TRBJ1-1
cdr3_aa: CASNLPGLQTEAFF
cdr3_nt: TGTGCCAGTAACTTACCGGGACTTCAGACTGAAGCTTTCTTT

v_call: TRBV11-2
d_call: TRBD1
clone_size: NA
j_call: TRBJ2-3
cdr3_aa: CASSFRGTGLTDAQYF
cdr3_nt: TGTGCCAGCAGCTTTCGGGGGACAGGGCTCACAGATGCGCAGTATTTT

v_call: TRBV11-2
d_call: NA
clone_size: few
j_call: TRBJ2-2
cdr3_aa: CASSLTNTGELFF
cdr3_nt: TGTGCCAGCAGCTTGACTAACACCGGGGAGCTGTTTTTT

v_call: TRBV2
d_call: NA
clone_size: NA
j_call: TRBJ1-2
cdr3_aa: CASRVGGGTYGYTF
cdr3_nt: TGTGCCAGCAGGGTGGGAGGGGGGACCTATGGCTACACCTTC

v_call: TRBV27
d_call: NA
clone_size: NA
j_call: TRBJ2-3
cdr3_aa: CASRSGRTDTQYF
cdr3_nt: TGTGCCAGCAGGAGCGGACGCACAGATACGCAGTATTTT

v_call: TRBV2
d_call: NA
clone_size: NA
j_call: TRBJ2-1
cdr3_aa: CASSPDRFYNEQFF
cdr3_nt: TGTGCCAGCAGTCCCGATCGGTTCTACAATGAGCAGTTCTTC

v_call: TRBV29-1
d_call: NA
clone_size: NA
j_call: TRBJ2-1
cdr3_aa: CSVDSTSYNEQFF
cdr3_nt: TGCAGCGTTGACTCAACTAGCTACAATGAGCAGTTCTTC